Below, 9 T cell receptor beta chains from the same sample are listed, as sequenced in a study of T cell responses to AZD1222 COVID-19 vaccine. Sequenced by immunoSEQ multiplex PCR; TCRdb stores in-frame clones only, minus some. The sample lists more than 150,000 clones, around 88% occurring once. Source: peripheral blood, taken on day 0 of AZD1222 vaccination. The receptor source for this set is an adult in good health.

The V gene is TRBV18, the J gene TRBJ2-4; unclear D gene. Trimming stripped 0 bases from V and 0 bases from J, with 9 bases between. The germline gives CDR1 KGHSH, CDR2 LQKENI. This CDR3 has 16 amino acids. Here the CDR3 reads CASSPPGTLAKNIQYF. CDR3 sequence (DNA): TGTGCCAGCTCACCACCAGGCACTCTAGCCAAAAACATTCAGTACTTC. Together with reference TRBV18 and TRBJ2-4, the CDR3 gives the full variable domain: NAGVMQNPRHLVRRRGQEARLRCSPMKGHSHVYWYRQLPEEGLKFMVYLQKENIIDESGMPKERFSAEFPKEGPSILRIQQVVRGDSAAYFCASSPPGTLAKNIQYFGAGTRLSVL.

The chain employs TRBV5-6 and TRBJ2-3, with D maybe TRBD1 (5 bases). Germline V gene lookup returns CDR1 SGHDT and CDR2 YYEEEE. The CDR3 spans 13 residues. Trimming pared 1 base from V and 5 bases from J, leaving 8 bases between. CDR3 protein: CASSLKGVDTQYF. CDR3 bases: TGTGCCAGCAGCTTGAAAGGGGTAGATACGCAGTATTTT.

The chain uses TRBV6-6 and TRBJ1-4, with a weak D call TRBD1 (5 bases). The V gene lost 6 bases and the J gene lost 4 bases, with 12 bases spanning the gap. Germline V lookup: CDR1 MNHNY, CDR2 SVGAGI (reference sequence). The CDR3 totals 14 residues. This CDR3 is CASSLLDSNEKLFF. CDR3 DNA sequence: TGTGCCAGCAGCCTCCTCGACAGTAATGAAAAACTGTTTTTT.

This rearrangement joins TRBV28 to TRBJ1-1; TRBD1 matches 8 bases. CDR1 and CDR2 (germline): MDHEN, SYDVKM. Trimming removed 6 bases from V and 6 bases from J; junction bases left unmatched: 9. The CDR3 runs to 14 residues. The CDR3 DNA is TGTGCCAGCAGGCCCCAGGGGGCACGCTCTGAAGCTTTCTTT. The encoded protein is CASRPQGARSEAFF.

The chain couples TRBV7-9 to TRBJ2-1; 13 nucleotides line up with TRBD2. The CDR3 totals 19 residues. CDR1 and CDR2 (germline): SEHNR, FQNEAQ (reference sequence). V trimming: 5 bases; J trimming: 1 base; junction bases outside the gene matches: 11. The CDR3: CASSGLTSGRTFSYNEQFF. In DNA, the CDR3 is TGTGCCAGCAGCGGGTTGACTAGCGGGAGGACGTTTTCCTACAATGAGCAGTTCTTC.

The chain recombines TRBV2 with TRBJ1-5; maybe TRBD1 (5 bases). Germline V lookup: CDR1 SNHLY, CDR2 FYNNEI. V was clipped by 2 bases and J by 10 bases, with 21 bases between them. The length of the CDR3 is 16 residues. CDR3 sequence (DNA): TGTGCCAGCAGTGAAAGCAGGGCGGGCGCCGGTTTCCCCCAGCATTTT. Residues: CASSESRAGAGFPQHF.

V usage is TRBV5-4 and J usage is TRBJ2-1; TRBD2 agrees at 9 bases. V lost 1 base and J lost 8; bases outside the gene matches: 10. The CDR3 extends over 16 amino acids. The germline CDR1 and CDR2 sequences are SGHNT and YYREEE (reference sequence). The CDR3 is CASSLHLAGVSDEQFF. The CDR3 coding sequence is TGTGCCAGCAGCTTGCACTTAGCGGGAGTGAGTGATGAGCAGTTCTTC.

The J gene is TRBJ2-2, the V gene TRBV5-1; 11 bases are a match to TRBD2. There are 17 residues in the CDR3. V dropped 4 bases and J dropped 1; count of bases not matched to a gene: 6. Germline V lookup: CDR1 SGHRS, CDR2 YFSETQ. The CDR3 protein is CASSPQGLAGNTGELFF. The CDR3 region has the DNA TGCGCCAGCAGCCCTCAAGGACTAGCGGGGAACACCGGGGAGCTGTTTTTT. Using reference TRBV5-1 and TRBJ2-2 for the parts outside the CDR3, the full variable domain is KAGVTQTPRYLIKTRGQQVTLSCSPISGHRSVSWYQQTPGQGLQFLFEYFSETQRNKGNFPGRFSGRQFSNSRSEMNVSTLELGDSALYLCASSPQGLAGNTGELFFGEGSRLTVL.

The chain is built from TRBV9 and TRBJ1-5, with D tentatively TRBD1 (5 bases). Germline CDR1 reads SGDLS; CDR2 reads YYNGEE. V was trimmed by 7 bases and J by 2 bases, leaving 13 bases between them. The CDR3 covers 14 residues. The CDR3 loop is CASAPGGGNQPQHF. The CDR3 coding sequence is TGTGCCAGCGCCCCGGGGGGGGGCAATCAGCCCCAGCATTTT. Looking up the rest from reference TRBV9 and TRBJ1-5 gives the full variable domain: DSGVTQTPKHLITATGQRVTLRCSPRSGDLSVYWYQQSLDQGLQFLIQYYNGEERAKGNILERFSAQQFPDLHSELNLSSLELGDSALYFCASAPGGGNQPQHFGDGTRLSIL.